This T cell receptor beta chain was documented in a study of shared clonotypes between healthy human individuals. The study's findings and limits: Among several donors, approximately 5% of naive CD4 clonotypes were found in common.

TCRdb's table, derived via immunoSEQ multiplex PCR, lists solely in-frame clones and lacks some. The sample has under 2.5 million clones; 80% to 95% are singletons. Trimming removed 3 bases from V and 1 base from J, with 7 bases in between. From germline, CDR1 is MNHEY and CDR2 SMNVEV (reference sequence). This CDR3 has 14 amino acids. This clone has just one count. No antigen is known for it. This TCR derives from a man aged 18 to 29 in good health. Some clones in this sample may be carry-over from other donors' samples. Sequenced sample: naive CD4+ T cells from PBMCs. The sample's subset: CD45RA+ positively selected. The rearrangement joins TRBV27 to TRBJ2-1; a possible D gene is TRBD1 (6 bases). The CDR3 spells CASSFRGSYNEQFF. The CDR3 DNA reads TGTGCCAGCAGTTTCAGGGGTTCCTACAATGAGCAGTTCTTC.